Listed below are T cell receptor beta chains from one sample, sequenced in a study of cytomegalovirus exposure and HLA in healthy donors. TCRdb's copy holds only in-frame clones and misses some; the assay was immunoSEQ multiplex PCR. The repertoire holds about 160,000 clones, with roughly 80% as singletons. Sequencing input: PBMCs. The receptors stem from a male donor in good health and CMV-seropositive. The CDR3 runs from the conserved cysteine through the conserved F or W. A D gene is named only where the DNA matches it firmly. Clone size is shown for a subset of rows, as once, few, many or a class of expanded clone.

CDR3	DNA	size	V	J	D
CATSVLGQGLYKQYF	TGTGCCACTTCTGTTCTGGGACAGGGATTATACAAGCAGTACTTC	-	TRBV2	TRBJ2-7	TRBD1
CASSLSAVGTGRFGELFF	TGTGCCAGCAGTTTATCCGCCGTGGGGACAGGGCGTTTCGGGGAGCTGTTTTTT	-	TRBV28	TRBJ2-2	TRBD1
CASSPNLFLSYYEQYF	TGTGCCAGCAGCCCTAACCTTTTCCTTTCCTACTACGAGCAGTACTTC	-	TRBV5-4	TRBJ2-7	-
CASRRTANDEQYF	TGTGCCAGCAGGAGGACAGCCAACGACGAGCAGTACTTC	-	TRBV28	TRBJ2-7	-
CAIRPGQGAGEQYF	TGTGCCATCCGACCGGGACAGGGGGCAGGCGAGCAGTACTTC	few	TRBV10-3	TRBJ2-7	TRBD1
CSADRVNEQYF	TGCAGTGCCGACAGGGTTAACGAGCAGTACTTC	once	TRBV20-1	TRBJ2-7	TRBD1
CASSPGGQGVTANEKLFF	TGCGCCAGCAGCCCCGGTGGACAGGGGGTAACGGCTAATGAAAAACTGTTTTTT	-	TRBV4-1	TRBJ1-4	TRBD1
CASSLDRGRGGEQFF	TGTGCCAGCAGCTTAGACAGGGGGCGGGGCGGGGAGCAGTTCTTC	once	TRBV11-2	TRBJ2-1	TRBD1
CASSRQTGGDNGYTF	TGTGCCAGCTCACGACAGACAGGGGGCGATAATGGCTACACCTTC	-	TRBV18	TRBJ1-2	TRBD1
CASSQDRASGANGLTF	TGTGCCAGCAGCCAAGATCGAGCCTCTGGGGCCAACGGCCTGACTTTC	-	TRBV4-2	TRBJ2-6	-
CASSGRITAGNTIYF	TGTGCCAGTAGTGGCAGGATTACCGCCGGAAACACCATATATTTT	-	TRBV19	TRBJ1-3	-
CSVEDRDSSYEQYF	TGCAGCGTTGAAGATAGGGACAGTTCCTACGAGCAGTACTTC	-	TRBV29-1	TRBJ2-7	TRBD1
CASGTGLGNTEAFF	TGTGCCAGCGGGACAGGGCTAGGGAACACTGAAGCTTTCTTT	-	TRBV6-1	TRBJ1-1	TRBD1
CAWSFNSYGYTF	TGTGCCTGGAGCTTTAACAGCTATGGCTACACCTTC	-	TRBV30	TRBJ1-2	-
CASSLKRAGASVDEQFF	TGTGCCAGCAGCTTAAAGCGAGCGGGAGCCAGTGTAGATGAGCAGTTCTTC	-	TRBV7-6	TRBJ2-1	TRBD2
CASWADWDTQYF	TGCGCCAGCTGGGCCGATTGGGATACGCAGTATTTT	-	TRBV5-1	TRBJ2-3	-
CASSVEWGGTEAFF	TGTGCCAGCAGCGTAGAATGGGGGGGGACTGAAGCTTTCTTT	-	TRBV9	TRBJ1-1	-
CASSPGGTGDHNEQFF	TGTGCCAGCAGCCCGGGCGGGACAGGGGACCACAATGAGCAGTTCTTC	-	TRBV11-2	TRBJ2-1	TRBD1
CATFRGPGTAGQYF	TGTGCCACCTTCCGGGGCCCCGGGACAGCCGGGCAGTATTTT	-	TRBV6-5	TRBJ2-3	TRBD1
CASSSAQGADTQYF	TGTGCCAGCAGCTCTGCTCAGGGGGCAGATACGCAGTATTTT	-	TRBV11-2	TRBJ2-3	TRBD1
CASSLVGAMLLGYTF	TGTGCCAGCAGCTTAGTAGGGGCGATGCTTTTAGGCTACACCTTC	few	TRBV7-9	TRBJ1-2	-
CASRGTGDSGNTIYF	TGTGCCAGCAGGGGGACAGGGGACTCTGGAAACACCATATATTTT	-	TRBV6-5	TRBJ1-3	TRBD1
CASAQGADEKLFF	TGTGCCAGCGCTCAGGGGGCGGATGAAAAACTGTTTTTT	-	TRBV7-7	TRBJ1-4	TRBD1
CASSLGQDYQPQHF	TGTGCCAGCAGCTTAGGACAGGACTATCAGCCCCAGCATTTT	-	TRBV7-2	TRBJ1-5	-
CASSESPSQTGQETQYF	TGCGCCAGCAGTGAGTCCCCCTCCCAGACAGGCCAAGAGACCCAGTACTTC	-	TRBV10-1	TRBJ2-5	-
CASSMAEAGNTEAFF	TGTGCCAGTAGTATGGCGGAGGCAGGGAACACTGAAGCTTTCTTT	-	TRBV19	TRBJ1-1	-
CASSLRQYYGYTF	TGTGCCAGCAGTCTGAGGCAGTACTATGGCTACACCTTC	-	TRBV28	TRBJ1-2	-
CASSKSLHPGELPRNEQFF	TGTGCCAGCAGCAAATCCCTTCACCCGGGAGAGCTCCCTCGCAATGAGCAGTTCTTC	-	TRBV21-1	TRBJ2-1	-
CASSPREKSYNEQFF	TGTGCCAGCAGCCCTCGAGAGAAGTCCTACAATGAGCAGTTCTTC	once	TRBV9	TRBJ2-1	-
CASSLGDRGRREQFF	TGTGCCAGCAGCTTGGGGGACAGGGGGCGGAGAGAGCAGTTCTTC	-	TRBV13	TRBJ2-1	TRBD1
CASSYDSISGNTIYF	TGTGCCAGCAGTTACGACAGCATCTCTGGAAACACCATATATTTT	-	TRBV6-6	TRBJ1-3	-
CATARGDRNYEQYF	TGTGCCACCGCCCGCGGGGACAGAAACTACGAGCAGTACTTC	-	TRBV19	TRBJ2-7	-
CASSYGGAGETQYF	TGTGCCAGCAGTTACGGGGGGGCCGGGGAGACCCAGTACTTC	-	TRBV6-5	TRBJ2-5	-
CAIGSREPRRNGYEQYF	TGTGCCATCGGCTCCCGGGAACCGCGGCGGAACGGCTACGAGCAGTACTTC	-	TRBV10-3	TRBJ2-7	-
CASSLEGGQTNYGYTF	TGCGCCAGCAGCTTGGAAGGAGGGCAAACTAACTATGGCTACACCTTC	-	TRBV5-1	TRBJ1-2	-
CARTTENTEAFF	TGTGCCAGGACAACTGAGAACACTGAAGCTTTCTTT	-	TRBV6-1	TRBJ1-1	-
CATLAGTVRSPLHF	TGTGCCACCCTTGCCGGGACAGTCCGTTCACCCCTCCACTTT	-	TRBV2	TRBJ1-6	TRBD1
CASSTDRLYSYGQYF	TGTGCCAGCAGTACCGACAGGCTGTACTCCTACGGGCAGTACTTC	once	TRBV2	TRBJ2-7	-
CASSLSPGSYNEQFF	TGCGCCAGCAGCTTGTCACCAGGGTCCTACAATGAGCAGTTCTTC	-	TRBV5-1	TRBJ2-1	-
CASSYSAGVDTDTQYF	TGTGCCAGCAGTTACTCAGCGGGAGTAGACACAGATACGCAGTATTTT	-	TRBV6-6	TRBJ2-3	TRBD2
CASSFPGSNQPQHF	TGTGCCAGCAGCTTCCCGGGGAGCAATCAGCCCCAGCATTTT	-	TRBV7-2	TRBJ1-5	-
CASSFLDRGNQPQHF	TGTGCCAGCAGTTTCTTGGACAGGGGAAATCAGCCCCAGCATTTT	-	TRBV28	TRBJ1-5	TRBD1
CASSFQGSENTEAFF	TGTGCCAGCAGCTTTCAGGGATCCGAGAACACTGAAGCTTTCTTT	few	TRBV7-9	TRBJ1-1	-
CAISEQGSTEAFF	TGTGCCATCAGTGAGCAGGGATCCACTGAAGCTTTCTTT	-	TRBV10-3	TRBJ1-1	-
CASSEPRQNPYNEQFF	TGCGCCAGCAGCGAACCGAGACAGAACCCCTACAATGAGCAGTTCTTC	-	TRBV4-1	TRBJ2-1	-
CASSPRQGTYGYTF	TGTGCCAGCTCACCACGACAGGGGACCTATGGCTACACCTTC	-	TRBV18	TRBJ1-2	TRBD1
CASSLDRVLNF	TGTGCCAGCAGCTTAGACAGGGTCCTAAACTTC	-	TRBV7-9	TRBJ1-2	-
CASSVDGRERYGYTF	TGTGCCAGCAGCGTAGATGGCAGGGAAAGGTATGGCTACACCTTC	once	TRBV9	TRBJ1-2	-
CAWSVLGQGNQPQHF	TGTGCCTGGAGTGTTTTGGGACAGGGGAATCAGCCCCAGCATTTT	-	TRBV30	TRBJ1-5	TRBD1
CASSTRTSGSTDTQYF	TGTGCCAGTAGTACCCGGACTAGCGGGAGCACAGATACGCAGTATTTT	-	TRBV19	TRBJ2-3	TRBD2
CASSIRQGPRVFNTEAFF	TGTGCCAGTAGTATTCGGCAGGGGCCTCGAGTATTTAACACTGAAGCTTTCTTT	-	TRBV19	TRBJ1-1	-
CASSQGDSPPNPYTF	TGCGCCAGCAGCCAAGGGGACAGCCCACCGAACCCTTACACCTTC	-	TRBV4-1	TRBJ1-2	TRBD1
CASRVASGRYNEQFF	TGTGCCTCTAGGGTGGCTAGCGGGAGGTACAATGAGCAGTTCTTC	-	TRBV19	TRBJ2-1	TRBD2
CASSTYSGGRTDTQYF	TGTGCCAGCAGCACATATAGCGGGGGGAGGACAGATACGCAGTATTTT	-	TRBV5-4	TRBJ2-3	TRBD2
CASSHGQGINEKLFF	TGCGCCAGCAGCCACGGCCAGGGGATAAATGAAAAACTGTTTTTT	once	TRBV4-3	TRBJ1-4	-
CASSNLSPSGEETQYF	TGTGCCAGCAGTAACCTTAGTCCTAGCGGGGAAGAGACCCAGTACTTC	-	TRBV2	TRBJ2-5	TRBD2
CASSFGGTSNYGYTF	TGCGCCAGCAGCTTCGGGGGAACCTCTAACTATGGCTACACCTTC	-	TRBV5-1	TRBJ1-2	-
CASSFEGPWGEQYF	TGTGCCAGCAGTTTCGAGGGGCCCTGGGGGGAGCAGTACTTC	once	TRBV28	TRBJ2-5	-
CASSPGHSYEQYF	TGTGCCAGCAGCCCGGGACATTCCTACGAGCAGTACTTC	-	TRBV7-7	TRBJ2-7	-
CASSLAGGGHEQYF	TGCGCCAGCAGCTTGGCAGGGGGAGGCCACGAGCAGTACTTC	-	TRBV5-1	TRBJ2-7	-